These 23 T cell receptor beta chains were sequenced from one sample in a study of beta chain features in type 1 diabetes. Points from the study as a whole: All four CD4+ subsets from Type 1 diabetes patients carried moderately but significantly shorter TCRB CDR3s.

The sequenced template was cDNA made from the entire isolated RNA. Generated by immunoSEQ multiplex PCR, the TCRdb table keeps only in-frame clones and is missing some. The data hold around 150,000 clones, with about 9.3% observed a single time. Which antigens these TCRs recognize remains unknown. The sample consisted of central memory CD4+ T cells from blood. Receptor source: a man aged 25 to 45 with type 1 diabetes.

The chain joins TRBV5-1 to TRBJ1-4; no firm D call. V lost 7 bases and J lost 3, with 10 bases in between. Germline-derived CDR1 and CDR2 are SGHRS and YFSETQ. This CDR3 is 13 amino acids long. The CDR3: CASQDMSNEKLFF. CDR3 bases: TGCGCCAGCCAAGACATGTCTAATGAAAAACTGTTTTTT.

The V call is TRBV18, the J call TRBJ2-7; D may be TRBD2 (6 bases). Germline V lookup: CDR1 KGHSH, CDR2 LQKENI. The V end lost 3 bases, the J end lost 5 bases, and 23 bases lay between the germline ends. This CDR3 region has 17 residues. In DNA form, the CDR3 reads TGTGCCAGCTCACCTACTTCTAGCGCCGGTCCCGGGAACGAGCAGTACTTC. It specifies CASSPTSSAGPGNEQYF.

This clone occurred a few times. The V gene is TRBV2, the J gene TRBJ2-1; 9 bases agree with TRBD2. The J segment lost 0 bases and the V segment lost 7 bases, leaving 4 bases of the junction unmatched. The CDR3 contains 15 residues. Germline V gene lookup returns CDR1 SNHLY and CDR2 FYNNEI. For the CDR3, the DNA is TGTGCCAGCATGCCTAGCGGGATCTCCTACAATGAGCAGTTCTTC. Amino acid sequence: CASMPSGISYNEQFF. Complete variable domain (other parts from reference TRBV2 and TRBJ2-1): EPEVTQTPSHQVTQMGQEVILRCVPISNHLYFYWYRQILGQKVEFLVSFYNNEISEKSEIFDDQFSVERPDGSNFTLKIRSTKLEDSAMYFCASMPSGISYNEQFFGPGTRLTVL.

The CDR3 DNA reads as TGTGCCAGCAGTTTAACGGGAACTGGAAACACCATATATTTT. This codes for CASSLTGTGNTIYF. V gene TRBV27 combines with J gene TRBJ1-3; D is ambiguous. The CDR3 has 14 residues. V lost 2 bases to trimming and J lost 2 bases, with 7 bases between them. Germline values: CDR1 MNHEY, CDR2 SMNVEV (reference sequence).

The J gene is TRBJ2-2, the V gene TRBV18, with D possibly matching TRBD2 (5 bases). V lost 3 bases, J lost 6 bases, and 5 bases lay in between. This CDR3 has 12 residues. CDR1 is KGHSH, CDR2 LQKENI, per germline. The CDR3: CASSPRAGELFF. DNA for the CDR3: TGTGCCAGCTCACCGAGGGCCGGGGAGCTGTTTTTT.

J is TRBJ2-1 and V is TRBV7-9; D unresolved. The CDR3 spans 13 residues. V was trimmed by 0 bases and J by 6 bases, leaving 6 bases between them. The V gene's germline CDR1 is SEHNR and CDR2 FQNEAQ (reference sequence). The CDR3 DNA sequence: TGTGCCAGCAGCTTAGCAGCAATCAATGAGCAGTTCTTC. It translates to CASSLAAINEQFF.

The chain is built from TRBV13 and TRBJ1-1; D is undetermined. The CDR3 extends over 15 amino acids. Germline V gene data show CDR1 as PRHDT and CDR2 as FYEKMQ (reference sequence). Trimming removed 5 bases at V and 4 bases at J, with 17 bases between. The CDR3 DNA reads TGTGCCAGCAGCGGTAGACACGGCCATGTCACTGAAGCTTTCTTT. This gives the protein CASSGRHGHVTEAFF.

A few counts support this clone. The chain joins TRBV5-1 to TRBJ2-5, with D possibly matching TRBD1 (5 bases). CDR1 is SGHRS, CDR2 YFSETQ, per germline. The CDR3 runs 16 residues. The V end was cut by 0 bases, the J end by 4 bases, with 16 bases between. The CDR3 loop reads CASSLALQGDGETQYF. Written as DNA, the CDR3 is TGCGCCAGCAGCTTGGCCCTTCAGGGTGATGGAGAGACCCAGTACTTC.

V and J are TRBV2 and TRBJ2-7; D may be TRBD2 (5 bases). The V gene's germline CDR1 is SNHLY and CDR2 FYNNEI. V dropped 1 base and J dropped 5 bases, with 15 bases sitting between them. The CDR3 has 15 amino acids. The DNA of the CDR3 is TGTGCCAGCAGTGAAGGGACTCCGGTCCTAAACGAGCAGTACTTC. It encodes CASSEGTPVLNEQYF. Filled out from reference TRBV2 and TRBJ2-7, the complete variable domain reads EPEVTQTPSHQVTQMGQEVILRCVPISNHLYFYWYRQILGQKVEFLVSFYNNEISEKSEIFDDQFSVERPDGSNFTLKIRSTKLEDSAMYFCASSEGTPVLNEQYFGPGTRLTVT.

The chain has TRBV29-1 and TRBJ2-5, with D unclear. V dropped 5 bases and J dropped 5 bases, with 9 bases sitting between them. The CDR3 loop spans 11 amino acids. CDR1 is SQVTM and CDR2 is ANQGSEA in the germline V gene. The DNA of the CDR3 is TGCAGCGTTTGGTTCGGGGAGACCCAGTACTTC. Translated: CSVWFGETQYF.

V usage is TRBV7-9 and J usage is TRBJ1-2; no definite D call. Trimming shortened V by 5 bases and J by 8 bases, and 15 bases separated the two germline ends. Germline CDR1 reads SEHNR; CDR2 reads FQNEAQ (reference sequence). The length of the CDR3 is 13 residues. The CDR3 DNA sequence: TGTGCCAGCAGCGATGACGCGCTGGGCGGCTACACCTTC. Amino acids: CASSDDALGGYTF.

The rearrangement links TRBV28 to TRBJ2-3, with D tentatively TRBD1 (6 bases). Trimming removed 5 bases at V and 2 bases at J, with 17 bases between. The germline V gene has CDR1 MDHEN and CDR2 SYDVKM. The CDR3 runs to 16 residues. The CDR3 reads CASSPGHASHTDTQYF. DNA of the CDR3: TGTGCCAGCAGTCCGGGACACGCGAGCCACACAGATACGCAGTATTTT.

This clone turned up a few times. The genes are TRBV7-9 and TRBJ1-2; the D gene is possibly TRBD1 (5 bases). The germline V and J ends were trimmed by 7 bases and 5 bases, with 14 bases remaining between them. Per germline, CDR1 SEHNR and CDR2 FQNEAQ (reference sequence). The CDR3 sequence is 13 residues long. The CDR3 nucleotides read TGTGCCAGCACCCCCCCGGGGACTTATGGCTACACCTTC. It encodes CASTPPGTYGYTF.

The J gene is TRBJ2-3, the V gene TRBV29-1; 11 nucleotides line up with TRBD2. The V gene's germline CDR1 is SQVTM and CDR2 ANQGSEA. V trimming: 5 bases; J trimming: 1 base; junction bases outside the gene matches: 5. CDR3 length equals 15 residues. The CDR3 bases are TGCAGCGTTAGGGAGACTAGCGGGGGCACAGATACGCAGTATTTT. This sequence encodes CSVRETSGGTDTQYF.

This clone was detected a few times. The chain employs TRBV13 and TRBJ2-5, with 11 bases matching TRBD1. CDR3 length equals 16 residues. From germline, CDR1 is PRHDT and CDR2 FYEKMQ (reference sequence). The V and J ends lost 5 bases and 5 bases, in that order; junction bases with no gene match: 10. The CDR3: CASSPQDRGRSETQYF. The DNA of the CDR3 is TGTGCCAGCAGCCCTCAGGACAGGGGGCGTAGCGAGACCCAGTACTTC.

This chain links TRBV2 with TRBJ2-3; 10 bases fit TRBD2. The germline V gene has CDR1 SNHLY and CDR2 FYNNEI. V was pared by 2 bases and J by 5 bases, with 4 bases of the junction left unmatched. CDR3 length: 15 residues. The DNA for the CDR3 is TGTGCCAGCAGTGAACTAGCGGGAGCCGTAGATACGCAGTATTTT. The encoded protein is CASSELAGAVDTQYF. Complete variable domain (other parts from reference TRBV2 and TRBJ2-3): EPEVTQTPSHQVTQMGQEVILRCVPISNHLYFYWYRQILGQKVEFLVSFYNNEISEKSEIFDDQFSVERPDGSNFTLKIRSTKLEDSAMYFCASSELAGAVDTQYFGPGTRLTVL.

CDR3 protein: CASSLARGQYITYEQYF. The CDR3 nucleotides are TGTGCCAGCAGCTTAGCGCGGGGCCAGTACATAACCTACGAGCAGTACTTC. V usage is TRBV7-6 and J usage is TRBJ2-7; D is perhaps TRBD2 (6 bases). In germline, CDR1 is SGHVS, CDR2 FNYEAQ. This CDR3 is built from 17 residues. Deletions cut 0 bases from V and 2 bases from J, with 17 bases between.

The sample holds a few counts of this clone. The chain combines TRBV27 with TRBJ2-1; the match to TRBD2 covers 12 bases. From germline, CDR1 is MNHEY and CDR2 SMNVEV (reference sequence). The ends lost 5 bases at V and 9 bases at J; junction bases unmatched: 8. CDR3 length: 15 residues. The CDR3 protein is CASSPLAGGHGEQFF. For the CDR3, the DNA is TGTGCCAGCAGTCCTCTAGCGGGAGGGCATGGTGAGCAGTTCTTC.

This clone turned up a few times. The chain is built from TRBV11-2 and TRBJ2-3; unclear D gene. Between the trimmed V and J ends, which lost 1 base and 2 bases, there was a span of 7 bases. Germline CDR1 and CDR2: SGHAT and FQNNGV. This CDR3 comprises 14 residues. The CDR3 loop reads CASSLASYTDTQYF. Here the CDR3 DNA reads TGTGCCAGCAGCTTAGCTTCGTACACAGATACGCAGTATTTT.

This chain links TRBV15 with TRBJ1-1; D not resolved. Germline values: CDR1 LNHNV, CDR2 YYDKDF (reference sequence). The CDR3 has 15 amino acids. V lost 0 bases and J 9 bases, leaving 17 bases between the germline ends. CDR3 nucleotides: TGTGCCACCAGCAGAGATCTCGCAGGCGTTGAGAAAGCTTTCTTT. Protein sequence: CATSRDLAGVEKAFF.

This clone has just a few counts. The chain recombines TRBV2 with TRBJ2-5, with TRBD1 identical over 8 bases. V was clipped by 5 bases and J by 3 bases; unmatched bases: 2. The length of the CDR3 is 13 residues. The germline V gene encodes CDR1 SNHLY and CDR2 FYNNEI. CDR3 protein: CASSTQGEETQYF. Here the CDR3 DNA reads TGTGCCAGCAGTACACAGGGGGAAGAGACCCAGTACTTC.

In its sample, this clone was seen a few times. The V gene is TRBV11-1, the J gene TRBJ2-1, with 9 bases fitting TRBD2. The CDR3 runs 18 residues. Germline V gene data show CDR1 as SGHAT and CDR2 as FQDESV (reference sequence). V gave up 6 bases and J gave up 6 bases; unmatched junction bases: 18. This chain's CDR3 is CASRARASGVLLSNEQFF. In DNA form, the CDR3 reads TGTGCCAGCAGAGCGAGGGCTAGCGGGGTACTTCTCTCCAATGAGCAGTTCTTC.

CDR3 region: CASSLDPSGNTGELFF. CDR3 bases: TGCGCCAGCAGCTTGGATCCTAGCGGGAACACCGGGGAGCTGTTTTTT. This chain joins TRBV5-1 and TRBJ2-2; 7 bases map to TRBD2. Per germline, CDR1 SGHRS and CDR2 YFSETQ. V lost 0 bases, J lost 1 base, and 3 bases stayed unmatched. The CDR3 spans 16 residues.